The next 7 T cell receptor beta chains were all read from a single sample in a study of blood T cell repertoires in COVID-19. Using immunoSEQ multiplex PCR, the repertoire was profiled, and TCRdb retains in-frame clones only, with some absent. The table has about 150,000 clones, under 90% seen once. Sequenced material: peripheral blood. The receptors here all came from a human donor in a cohort sampled during active COVID-19.

The genes are TRBV7-3 and TRBJ2-1, with 14 bases lining up with TRBD2. Germline V gives CDR1 SGHTA, CDR2 FQGTGA. J lost 8 bases, V lost 5 bases, and 14 bases had no gene match. CDR3 length: 18 residues. The chain's CDR3 is CASSAGPGTSGSIHEQFF. The CDR3 DNA sequence: TGTGCCAGCAGCGCCGGACCCGGGACTAGCGGGAGTATACATGAGCAGTTCTTC.

This clone was seen ten or more times. The V gene is TRBV11-2, the J gene TRBJ2-1, with 8 bases matching TRBD2. Germline V gene sequence: CDR1 SGHAT, CDR2 FQNNGV. The CDR3 has 16 amino acids. V dropped 7 bases and J dropped 4; count of bases not matched to a gene: 12. CDR3 protein: CASKAAGSGNYNEQFF. The CDR3 region has the DNA TGTGCCAGCAAAGCAGCGGGTAGCGGGAATTACAATGAGCAGTTCTTC.

This sequence joins TRBV7-9 and TRBJ2-3, with TRBD1 matching over 10 bases. V shed 6 bases and J 6 bases; nucleotides not matched to a gene: 9. This CDR3 comprises 15 residues. Germline CDR1 SEHNR, CDR2 FQNEAQ (reference sequence). The CDR3 nucleotides read TGTGCCAGCAGTTACTCCGGGACAGGGGTGGATACGCAGTATTTT. It translates to CASSYSGTGVDTQYF.

The chain recombines TRBV7-2 with TRBJ2-1; TRBD2 agrees at 9 bases. This CDR3 is 15 amino acids long. With V trimmed by 1 base and J by 14 bases, 12 bases remained unmatched. Germline V gives CDR1 SGHTA, CDR2 FQGNSA. The CDR3 is CASSLDGSGGLEKFF. In nucleotides, the CDR3 is TGTGCCAGCAGCTTAGATGGTAGCGGGGGCCTAGAGAAGTTCTTC.

CDR3 DNA sequence: TGTGCCAGCAGCTTAGGCCGCAGGGGAAGCTCCTACGAGCAGTACTTC. Its translation is CASSLGRRGSSYEQYF. The genes are TRBV7-8 and TRBJ2-7; weak D call: TRBD1 (6 bases). Trimming removed 1 base from V and 0 bases from J, with 13 bases in between. The germline V gene encodes CDR1 SGHVS and CDR2 FQNEAQ. CDR3 length: 16 amino acids.

This clone occurred a few times. The chain couples TRBV19 to TRBJ2-2; 9 positions match TRBD1. CDR3 length equals 17 residues. Germline CDR1 reads LNHDA; CDR2 reads SQIVND (reference sequence). Trimming took 5 bases from V and 1 from J; bases not matched to a gene: 8. CDR3 in amino acids: CASSLRPGQGNTGELFF. DNA for the CDR3: TGTGCCAGTAGTCTCAGGCCGGGACAGGGGAACACCGGGGAGCTGTTTTTT.

The J gene is TRBJ1-1, the V gene TRBV5-4; 7 positions agree with TRBD1. Trimming cost V 5 bases and J 0 bases; bases outside gene matches: 7. CDR3 size: 15 residues. Germline CDR1 reads SGHNT; CDR2 reads YYREEE (reference sequence). The CDR3 DNA reads TGTGCCAGCAGTCCCCAGACAGGGATGAACACTGAAGCTTTCTTT. Translated: CASSPQTGMNTEAFF. The complete variable domain, with remaining parts taken from reference TRBV5-4 and TRBJ1-1, reads ETGVTQSPTHLIKTRGQQVTLRCSSQSGHNTVSWYQQALGQGPQFIFQYYREEENGRGNFPPRFSGLQFPNYSSELNVNALELDDSALYLCASSPQTGMNTEAFFGQGTRLTVV.